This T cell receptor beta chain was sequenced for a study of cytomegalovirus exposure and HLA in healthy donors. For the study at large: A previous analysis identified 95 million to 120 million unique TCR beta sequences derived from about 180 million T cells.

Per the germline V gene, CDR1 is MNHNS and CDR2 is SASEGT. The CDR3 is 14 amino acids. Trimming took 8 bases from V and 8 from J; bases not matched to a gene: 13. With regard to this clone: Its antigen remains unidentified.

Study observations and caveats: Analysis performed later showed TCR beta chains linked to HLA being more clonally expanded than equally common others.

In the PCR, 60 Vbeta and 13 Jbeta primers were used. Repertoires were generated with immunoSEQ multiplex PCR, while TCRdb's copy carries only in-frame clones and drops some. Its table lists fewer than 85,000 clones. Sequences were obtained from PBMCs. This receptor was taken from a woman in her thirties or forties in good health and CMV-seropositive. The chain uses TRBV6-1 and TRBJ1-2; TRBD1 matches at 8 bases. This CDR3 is CASCEYTGGGGYTF. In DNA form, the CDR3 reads TGTGCCAGCTGCGAATATACAGGGGGAGGCGGCTACACCTTC.